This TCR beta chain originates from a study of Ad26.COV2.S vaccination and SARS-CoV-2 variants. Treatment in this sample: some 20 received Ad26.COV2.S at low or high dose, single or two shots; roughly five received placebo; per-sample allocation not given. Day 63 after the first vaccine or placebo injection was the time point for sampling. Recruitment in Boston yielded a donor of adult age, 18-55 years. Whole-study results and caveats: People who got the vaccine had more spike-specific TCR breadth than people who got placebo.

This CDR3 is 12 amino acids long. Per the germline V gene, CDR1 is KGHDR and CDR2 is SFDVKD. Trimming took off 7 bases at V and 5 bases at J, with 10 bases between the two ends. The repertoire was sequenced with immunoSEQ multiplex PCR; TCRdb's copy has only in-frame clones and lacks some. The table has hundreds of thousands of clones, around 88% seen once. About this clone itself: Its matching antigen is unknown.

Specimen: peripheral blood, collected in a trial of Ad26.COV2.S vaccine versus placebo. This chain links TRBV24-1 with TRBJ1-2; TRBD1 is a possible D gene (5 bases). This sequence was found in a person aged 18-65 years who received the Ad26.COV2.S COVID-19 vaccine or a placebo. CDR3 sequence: CATSQGLYGYTF. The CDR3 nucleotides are TGTGCCACCAGCCAGGGCCTTTATGGCTACACCTTC.